This TCR beta chain emerged from a study of blood T cell repertoires in COVID-19. V gave up 6 bases and J gave up 0 bases, with 12 bases separating them. The V gene's germline CDR1 is MNHEY and CDR2 SVGAGI. The CDR3 is made up of 15 amino acids. Generated by immunoSEQ multiplex PCR, the TCRdb table keeps only in-frame clones and is missing some. This table holds around 450,000 clones, 80% to 90% found once. The sequenced material came from peripheral blood. The sequence derives from a young woman with acute or convalescent COVID-19. V gene TRBV6-5 combines with J gene TRBJ1-5, with a tentative D call TRBD1 (5 bases). The CDR3 loop reads CASRLQVSSNQPQHF. Here the CDR3 DNA reads TGTGCCAGCAGACTACAGGTGTCTAGCAATCAGCCCCAGCATTTT.